This record covers a single T cell receptor beta chain. Produced via immunoSEQ multiplex PCR; TCRdb's table is partial and in-frame only. This sample has tens of thousands of clones, with about 93% found just once. The V segment lost 7 bases and the J segment 4 bases; nucleotides outside the gene matches: 8. There are 14 residues in the CDR3. Germline CDR1 and CDR2: SGHRS and YFSETQ. The sample comes from a study of T cell changes during pregnancy in multiple sclerosis. J is TRBJ1-1 and V is TRBV5-1, with 9 bases lining up with TRBD1. The sequencing used peripheral blood, collected in the first trimester of pregnancy. The sequence came from a female donor with multiple sclerosis, enrolled in a pregnancy study. CDR3 sequence reads: CASGGQGGVTEAFF. The CDR3 DNA follows: TGCGCCAGCGGGGGACAGGGAGGAGTCACTGAAGCTTTCTTT.